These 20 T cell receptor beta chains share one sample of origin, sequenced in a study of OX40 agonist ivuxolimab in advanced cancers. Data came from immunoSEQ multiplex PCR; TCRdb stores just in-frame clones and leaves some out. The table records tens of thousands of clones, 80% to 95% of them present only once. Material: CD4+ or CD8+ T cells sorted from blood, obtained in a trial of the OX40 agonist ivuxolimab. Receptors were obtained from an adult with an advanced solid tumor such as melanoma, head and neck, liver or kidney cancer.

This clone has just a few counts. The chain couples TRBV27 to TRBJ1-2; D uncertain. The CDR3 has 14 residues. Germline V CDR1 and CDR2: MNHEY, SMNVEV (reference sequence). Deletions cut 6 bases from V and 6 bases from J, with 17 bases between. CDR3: CASSPSQRGNGYTF. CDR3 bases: TGTGCCAGCAGCCCTTCCCAACGTGGTAATGGCTACACCTTC.

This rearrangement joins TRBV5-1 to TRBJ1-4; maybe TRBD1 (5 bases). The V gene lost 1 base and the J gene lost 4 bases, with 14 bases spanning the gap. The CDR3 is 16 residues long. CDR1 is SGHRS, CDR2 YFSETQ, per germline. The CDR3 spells CASSLWGSSLNEKLFF. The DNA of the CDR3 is TGCGCCAGCAGCTTGTGGGGCAGCTCCCTTAATGAAAAACTGTTTTTT.

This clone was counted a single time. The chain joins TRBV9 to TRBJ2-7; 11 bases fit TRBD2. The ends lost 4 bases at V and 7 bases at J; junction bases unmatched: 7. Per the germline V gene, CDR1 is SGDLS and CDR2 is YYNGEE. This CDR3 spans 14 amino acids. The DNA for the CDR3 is TGTGCCAGCAGCCCCTTAGCGGGGGGGCGTGAGCAGTACTTC. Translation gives CASSPLAGGREQYF.

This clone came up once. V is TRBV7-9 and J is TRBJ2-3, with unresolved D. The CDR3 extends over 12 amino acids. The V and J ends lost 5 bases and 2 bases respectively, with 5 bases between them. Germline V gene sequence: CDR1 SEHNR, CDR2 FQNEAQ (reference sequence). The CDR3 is CASSIPTDTQYF. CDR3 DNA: TGTGCCAGCAGCATACCCACAGATACGCAGTATTTT. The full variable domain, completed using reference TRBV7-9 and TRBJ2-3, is DTGVSQNPRHKITKRGQNVTFRCDPISEHNRLYWYRQTLGQGPEFLTYFQNEAQLEKSRLLSDRFSAERPKGSFSTLEIQRTEQGDSAMYLCASSIPTDTQYFGPGTRLTVL.

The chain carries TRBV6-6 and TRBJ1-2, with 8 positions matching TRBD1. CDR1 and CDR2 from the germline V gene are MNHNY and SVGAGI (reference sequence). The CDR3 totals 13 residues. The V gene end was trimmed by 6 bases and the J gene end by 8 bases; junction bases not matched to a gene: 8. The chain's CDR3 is CASRNRGASGYTF. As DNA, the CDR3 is TGTGCCAGCAGAAACAGGGGGGCAAGCGGCTACACCTTC.

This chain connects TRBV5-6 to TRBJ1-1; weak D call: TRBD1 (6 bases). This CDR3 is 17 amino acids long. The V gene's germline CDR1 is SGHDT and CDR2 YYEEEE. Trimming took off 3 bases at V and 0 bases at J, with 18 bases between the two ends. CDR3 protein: CASSWGAGAAMNTEAFF. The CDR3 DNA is TGTGCCAGCAGCTGGGGGGCAGGGGCCGCAATGAACACTGAAGCTTTCTTT.

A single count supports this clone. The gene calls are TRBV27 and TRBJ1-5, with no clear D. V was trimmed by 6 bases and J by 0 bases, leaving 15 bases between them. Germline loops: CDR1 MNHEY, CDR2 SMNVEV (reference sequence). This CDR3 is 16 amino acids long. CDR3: CASSLLGIHSNQPQHF. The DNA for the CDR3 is TGTGCCAGCAGCCTCCTCGGGATCCATAGCAATCAGCCCCAGCATTTT.

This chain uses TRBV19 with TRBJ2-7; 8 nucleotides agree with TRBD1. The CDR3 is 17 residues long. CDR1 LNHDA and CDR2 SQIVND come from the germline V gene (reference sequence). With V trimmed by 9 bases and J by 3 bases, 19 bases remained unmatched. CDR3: CARVPGDRQKPLYEQYF. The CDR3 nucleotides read TGTGCCAGGGTCCCGGGGGACAGGCAAAAACCCCTCTACGAGCAGTACTTC.

In DNA, the CDR3 is TGTGCCAGCAGTTTATTCGCAGTATCGGGCAATCAGCCCCAGCATTTT. Protein: CASSLFAVSGNQPQHF. The chain uses TRBV28 and TRBJ1-5; D ambiguous. Deletions cut 1 base from V and 2 bases from J, with 12 bases between. The CDR3 consists of 16 residues. CDR1 and CDR2 (germline): MDHEN, SYDVKM.

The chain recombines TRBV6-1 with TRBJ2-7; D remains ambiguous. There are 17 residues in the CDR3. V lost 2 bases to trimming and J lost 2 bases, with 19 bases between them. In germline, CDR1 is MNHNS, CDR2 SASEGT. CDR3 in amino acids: CASSEFPLSGIPYEQYF. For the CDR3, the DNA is TGTGCCAGCAGTGAATTCCCTCTTTCTGGGATCCCCTACGAGCAGTACTTC.

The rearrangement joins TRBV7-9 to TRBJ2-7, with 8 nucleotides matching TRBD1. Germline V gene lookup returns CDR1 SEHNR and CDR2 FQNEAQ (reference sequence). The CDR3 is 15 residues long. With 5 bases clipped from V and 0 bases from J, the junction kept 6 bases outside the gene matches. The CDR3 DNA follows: TGTGCCAGCAGCGGATGGACAGGGAGCTCCTACGAGCAGTACTTC. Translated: CASSGWTGSSYEQYF. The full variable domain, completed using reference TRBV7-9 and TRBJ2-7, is DTGVSQNPRHKITKRGQNVTFRCDPISEHNRLYWYRQTLGQGPEFLTYFQNEAQLEKSRLLSDRFSAERPKGSFSTLEIQRTEQGDSAMYLCASSGWTGSSYEQYFGPGTRLTVT.

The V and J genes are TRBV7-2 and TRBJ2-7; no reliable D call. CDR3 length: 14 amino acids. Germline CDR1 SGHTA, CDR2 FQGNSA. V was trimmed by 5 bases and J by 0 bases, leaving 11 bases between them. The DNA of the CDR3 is TGTGCCAGCAGCCCCAGGACGCGCTCCTACGAGCAGTACTTC. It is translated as CASSPRTRSYEQYF.

The CDR3 DNA reads TGCGCCAGCAGCTTGTTCAGGCAAGAGACCCAGTACTTC. As protein: CASSLFRQETQYF. This chain uses TRBV5-1 with TRBJ2-5; no clear D gene. The V end lost 1 base, the J end lost 2 bases, and 6 bases lay between the germline ends. CDR3 size: 13 residues. Germline CDR1 is SGHRS and CDR2 is YFSETQ.

The CDR3 DNA follows: TGTGCCAGCAGCTCCTACCAAGAGACCCAGTACTTC. Its translation is CASSSYQETQYF. The chain joins TRBV5-4 to TRBJ2-5; D remains unclear. Germline V lookup: CDR1 SGHNT, CDR2 YYREEE (reference sequence). V lost 3 bases to trimming and J lost 0 bases, with 3 bases between them. This CDR3 contains 12 residues. Full variable domain (outside the CDR3, taken from reference TRBV5-4 and TRBJ2-5): ETGVTQSPTHLIKTRGQQVTLRCSSQSGHNTVSWYQQALGQGPQFIFQYYREEENGRGNFPPRFSGLQFPNYSSELNVNALELDDSALYLCASSSYQETQYFGPGTRLLVL.

CDR3 coding DNA: TGTGCCAGCAGCTTCCAGGGGGCCCCCTACGAGCAGTACTTC. It encodes CASSFQGAPYEQYF. This chain connects TRBV13 to TRBJ2-7; TRBD1 matches 8 bases. V lost 3 bases, J lost 2 bases, and 3 bases stayed unmatched. Germline assignment: CDR1 PRHDT and CDR2 FYEKMQ (reference sequence). The CDR3 is 14 residues long.

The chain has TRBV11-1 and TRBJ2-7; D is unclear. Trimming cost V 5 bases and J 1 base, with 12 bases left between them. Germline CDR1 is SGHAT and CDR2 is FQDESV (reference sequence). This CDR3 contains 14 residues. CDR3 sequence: CASSPKTGSYEQYF. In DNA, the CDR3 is TGTGCCAGCAGCCCGAAGACCGGTTCCTACGAGCAGTACTTC.

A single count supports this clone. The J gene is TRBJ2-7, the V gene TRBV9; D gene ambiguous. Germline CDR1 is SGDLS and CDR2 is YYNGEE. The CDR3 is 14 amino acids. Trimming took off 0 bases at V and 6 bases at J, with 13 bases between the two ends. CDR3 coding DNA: TGTGCCAGCAGCGTAGGTTATGGTTTTAGCGAGCAGTACTTC. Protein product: CASSVGYGFSEQYF.

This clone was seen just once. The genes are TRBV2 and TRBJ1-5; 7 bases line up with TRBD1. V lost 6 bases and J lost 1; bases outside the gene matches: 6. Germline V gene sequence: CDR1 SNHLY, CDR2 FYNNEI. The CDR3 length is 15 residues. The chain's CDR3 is CASSPNRGSNQPQHF. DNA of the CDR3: TGTGCCAGCAGCCCAAACAGGGGCAGCAATCAGCCCCAGCATTTT. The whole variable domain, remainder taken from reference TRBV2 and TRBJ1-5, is EPEVTQTPSHQVTQMGQEVILRCVPISNHLYFYWYRQILGQKVEFLVSFYNNEISEKSEIFDDQFSVERPDGSNFTLKIRSTKLEDSAMYFCASSPNRGSNQPQHFGDGTRLSIL.

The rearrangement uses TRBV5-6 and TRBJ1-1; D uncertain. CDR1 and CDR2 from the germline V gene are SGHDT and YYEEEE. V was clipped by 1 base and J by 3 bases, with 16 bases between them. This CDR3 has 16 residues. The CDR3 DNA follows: TGTGCCAGCAGCTTGCGTGACGGACGGGATTACACTGAAGCTTTCTTT. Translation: CASSLRDGRDYTEAFF.

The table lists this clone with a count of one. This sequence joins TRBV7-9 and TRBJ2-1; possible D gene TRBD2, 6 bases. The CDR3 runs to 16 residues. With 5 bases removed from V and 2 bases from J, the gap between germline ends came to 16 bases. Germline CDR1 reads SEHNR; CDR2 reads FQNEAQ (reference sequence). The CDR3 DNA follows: TGTGCCAGCAGCCAAGATTGGAGCGGGCCCTACAATGAGCAGTTCTTC. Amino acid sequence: CASSQDWSGPYNEQFF.